This TCR beta chain is from a study of identical twins (dated by TCRdb to the mid-2010s). Turning to the overall study: To test whether fetal clonotypes persist, the study used deep sequencing on TCR alpha and beta repertoires from monozygotic twins, unrelated adults of various ages, and cord blood. Replicate twin experiments were performed at different times using different library preparation protocols to rule out contamination.

The research as a whole found: Because the same donors could not be followed over many years, the conclusions relied on cross-sectional statistical analysis. Compared with coincidental sharing between unrelated individuals, out-of-frame TCR alpha sequences shared between twins had an excess of sequences with low generation probability. Abundant cord blood beta clonotypes had fewer insertions, young adult naive repertoires showed a similar but weaker trend, and memory repertoires showed no such trend. Out-of-frame TCR alpha sharing in monozygotic twins was systematically underestimated by recombination models, whereas sharing between unrelated individuals was in agreement with the recombination models. Excess twin sharing in beta out-of-frame sequences was weaker because fewer shared sequences lowered the signal-to-noise ratio. Zero-insertion analyses could be partly confounded by invariant T cells such as MAIT and iNKT, though diverse VJ usage argued against such confounding for most clonotypes.

Library preparation employed 5' RACE. Sequencing used an Illumina HiSeq 2000. Template switching introduced a universal primer binding site; the final cDNA contained a unique molecular identifier, enabling accurate counting of TCR cDNA molecules. Specific primers in the conserved constant-segment region were used to synthesize first-strand cDNA for TCR alpha and beta chains. To control for contamination, each cDNA library was double barcoded with a SMART-Mk sample barcode plus Illumina barcodes. TruSeq adapter sequences along with Illumina sample barcodes were introduced in two successive PCR steps. The Illumina HiSeq platform was used with custom primers to sequence TCR alpha and beta cDNA libraries. The original pipeline was this. MiGEC was used to process raw reads and extract unique molecular identifiers, and MiXCR was used to find CDR3 positions. Recombination models were inferred per individual with the repgenHMM and IGoR tools using an EM algorithm. The analysis of shared clonotypes was done with the tcR package in R, with sharing normalized by the product of cloneset sizes. To study raw recombination free of thymic and clonal selection effects, out-of-frame nonproductive sequences were analyzed. Using fastp trimming at Q25 and MiXCR clonotype assembly, TCRdb reanalyzed the public sequencing data and kept in-frame beta chains. When rows share a CDR3 protein, they turn into one entry using the most common DNA and genes. TCRdb, not the authors, supplied the V and J calls. This sample gives roughly 490,000 distinct CDR3 sequences in total; 14% of them show up just once. Approximately 1% of the sample rests with the top ten.

Only healthy Caucasian donors were included. Three pairs of female monozygotic twins, all aged 18 to 29 years, were included in the twin cohort. Positive isolation kits from Invitrogen were used to isolate CD4+ and CD8+ T cell populations. The germline V gene gives CDR1 as MDHEN and CDR2 as SYDVKM. From the cysteine up to the phenylalanine, the CDR3 has a length of 14 residues. Only the CDR3 region is kept as DNA, spanning 42 bases read in frame from base 1. V is trimmed back by 5 bases and J by 6 bases, and the junction contains 7 bases that no gene match accounts for. This clonotype was detected only a few times. Its antigen is currently not known. The input lacks base qualities; no much larger clone sits a single base away. The same sample was also studied in work on yellow fever vaccine responses in identical twins. As that second study puts it: According to the authors, in identical twins the way T cells responded to vaccination appeared partly convergent and partly personalized. In the study, vaccine-responding T cell clones were precisely tracked in identical twins.

The sequence was collected from a woman aged 18-29 years in good health. Sample: CD4+ T cells sorted from blood. The chain links TRBV28 with TRBJ1-2, and TRBD1 matches 9 of the central bases. Here is the DNA: TGTGCCAGCAGTCGCCGGGACAGGGCGGATGGCTACACCTTC. Its translation reads: CASSRRDRADGYTF.